The 14 T cell receptor beta chains below come from one sample, sequenced in a study of T cells after yellow fever vaccination. TCRdb called the 5' RACE reads again in MiXCR, with one record for every CDR3 protein. The sample gives approximately 350,000 distinct CDR3 sequences, under 14% of which show up once; roughly 18% is in the top ten. The sequencing used PBMCs, collected on the day of the first yellow fever vaccination. The receptors were gathered from a man aged 18 to 29 who received the YFV17D yellow fever vaccine.

This chain joins TRBV4-3 and TRBJ2-2; no definite D call. V shed 1 base and J shed 7 bases, with 16 bases lying between them. The germline V gene has CDR1 LGHNA and CDR2 YSLEER. There are 16 residues in the CDR3. Here the CDR3 reads CASSQVMGSPGGELFF. The CDR3 region has the DNA TGCGCCAGCAGCCAAGTTATGGGTTCCCCTGGCGGGGAGCTGTTTTTT.

This clonotype appeared a few times. The chain has TRBV2 and TRBJ2-7; 8 bases match TRBD2. The CDR3 runs to 15 residues. The germline CDR1 and CDR2 sequences are SNHLY and FYNNEI. Unmatched junction bases numbered 3, after V lost 2 bases and J lost 0 bases. Here the CDR3 reads CASSETSGYSYEQYF. The CDR3 DNA is TGTGCCAGCAGTGAAACTAGCGGATACTCCTACGAGCAGTACTTC.

The V call is TRBV3-1, the J call TRBJ1-4; 10 bases line up with TRBD1. The CDR3 consists of 19 residues. V was pared by 2 bases and J by 4 bases, with 13 bases of the junction left unmatched. CDR1 is LGHDT, CDR2 YNNKEL, per germline (reference sequence). The CDR3 protein is CASSQLASGQGSYNEKLFF. For the CDR3, the DNA is TGTGCCAGCAGCCAATTAGCGTCGGGACAGGGGTCATATAATGAAAAACTGTTTTTT.

CDR3 coding DNA: TGTGCCAGCAGAGAGGGACAGAATAATTCACCCCTCCACTTT. It specifies CASREGQNNSPLHF. The chain recombines TRBV12-3 or TRBV12-4 with TRBJ1-6; 7 bases line up with TRBD1. The CDR3 is 14 residues long. Trimming removed 6 bases from V and 5 bases from J; junction bases left unmatched: 4.

This clonotype was detected only a few times. The CDR3 sequence is CASSLGGGDYGYTF. The CDR3 DNA is TGTGCCAGCAGCTTAGGAGGGGGCGACTATGGCTACACCTTC. The chain carries TRBV7-9 and TRBJ1-2; 7 bases agree with TRBD1. Germline-derived CDR1 and CDR2 are SEHNR and FQNEAQ (reference sequence). The V and J ends lost 1 base and 3 bases, in that order; junction bases with no gene match: 2. CDR3 size: 14 residues. The full variable domain, in which reference TRBV7-9 and TRBJ1-2 provide the parts outside the CDR3, is DTGVSQNPRHKITKRGQNVTFRCDPISEHNRLYWYRQTLGQGPEFLTYFQNEAQLEKSRLLSDRFSAERPKGSFSTLEIQRTEQGDSAMYLCASSLGGGDYGYTFGSGTRLTVV.

This clonotype was seen a handful of times. The rearrangement links TRBV4-3 to TRBJ2-5; D is unresolved. Germline V gene data show CDR1 as LGHNA and CDR2 as YSLEER. The germline V and J ends were trimmed by 0 bases and 7 bases, with 18 bases remaining between them. This CDR3 is 16 amino acids long. The DNA of the CDR3 is TGCGCCAGCAGCCAAGATAAGGCGAGCCCTTTCTGGACCCAGTACTTC. It encodes CASSQDKASPFWTQYF.

This clonotype was seen many times. The V gene is TRBV5-1, the J gene TRBJ2-1; 7 bases are shared with TRBD2. The CDR3 has 16 residues. Germline lookup yields CDR1 SGHRS and CDR2 YFSETQ. V shed 2 bases and J 2 bases; nucleotides not matched to a gene: 7. CDR3 nucleotide sequence: TGCGCCAGCAGCTTATCAAGCGGGGCGGCCTACAATGAGCAGTTCTTC. It codes for CASSLSSGAAYNEQFF.

This clonotype was counted between two and nine times. V gene TRBV12-3 or TRBV12-4 combines with J gene TRBJ1-1; 10 bases agree with TRBD1. The CDR3 contains 15 residues. Trimming took 6 bases from V and 3 from J; bases not matched to a gene: 7. The CDR3 nucleotides read TGTGCCAGCAGGGCTCCCGGGACAGGGGACACTGAAGCTTTCTTT. It codes for CASRAPGTGDTEAFF.

The chain links TRBV7-9 to TRBJ1-1; 7 nucleotides align to TRBD1. The CDR3 is made up of 13 amino acids. With V trimmed by 4 bases and J by 7 bases, 6 bases remained unmatched. The germline gives CDR1 SEHNR, CDR2 FQNEAQ (reference sequence). The DNA of the CDR3 is TGTGCCAGCAGCTCGGACAGGACCCTTGAAGCTTTCTTT. Translating it yields CASSSDRTLEAFF.

This clonotype has ten or more counts. The gene calls are TRBV12-3 or TRBV12-4 and TRBJ2-7; D is unresolved. V was clipped by 3 bases and J by 6 bases, with 6 bases between them. The CDR3 has 11 residues. CDR3 sequence (DNA): TGTGCCAGCAGTTTTCGAGGCGAGCAGTACTTC. Protein: CASSFRGEQYF.

This clonotype appeared a few times. CDR3 DNA sequence: TGCGCCAGCAGCCAAGTCGAGGTAGATACGCAGTATTTT. The encoded protein is CASSQVEVDTQYF. The chain uses TRBV4-3 and TRBJ2-3, with D hard to call. The germline V and J ends were trimmed by 1 base and 5 bases, with 7 bases remaining between them. The CDR3 totals 13 residues. The germline V gene has CDR1 LGHNA and CDR2 YSLEER.

This clonotype occurred many times. Here the CDR3 reads CASSKGTVGGETQYF. The CDR3 DNA reads as TGTGCCAGCAGTAAGGGGACAGTGGGGGGAGAGACCCAGTACTTC. The rearrangement joins TRBV6-1 to TRBJ2-5; D possibly corresponds to TRBD1 (7 bases). This CDR3 spans 15 amino acids. The V gene lost 5 bases and the J gene lost 4 bases, with 17 bases spanning the gap. Germline assignment: CDR1 MNHNS and CDR2 SASEGT.

In its sample, this clonotype was seen a few times. The gene calls are TRBV30 and TRBJ1-2; D perhaps matches TRBD1 (5 bases). Trimming pared 2 bases from V and 4 bases from J, leaving 8 bases between. The CDR3 is 12 residues long. The germline V gene has CDR1 GTSNPN and CDR2 SVGIG (reference sequence). CDR3 DNA sequence: TGTGCCTGGAGTCGGGACGGCTATGGCTACACCTTC. It codes for CAWSRDGYGYTF.

This clonotype was detected many times. The genes are TRBV20-1 and TRBJ2-7; 8 positions match TRBD1. The germline V gene encodes CDR1 DFQATT and CDR2 SNEGSKA (reference sequence). Unmatched junction bases numbered 6, after V lost 6 bases and J lost 2 bases. This CDR3 is built from 13 residues. As DNA, the CDR3 is TGCAGTGCCGTGGACAGGGCCACCTACGAGCAGTACGTC. Its protein product is CSAVDRATYEQYV.